This T cell receptor (beta chain) originates from a study of a mutant IDH1 vaccine in newly diagnosed glioma. Turning to the study itself: Following radiotherapy alone, or alongside temozolomide cycles, vaccination was started after an interval of 4-6 weeks.

CDR3 length equals 13 residues. Germline CDR1 reads SGHVS; CDR2 reads FQNEAQ. V trimming: 4 bases; J trimming: 5 bases; junction bases outside the gene matches: 2. In its sample, this clone was seen a few times. What it binds is not known. Time point meaning: week 35, safety follow-up. In the vaccine, a single dose held 300 ug of the mutant IDH1 20-mer peptide, along with topical imiquimod. Assay: immunoSEQ multiplex PCR; the TCRdb copy retains only in-frame clones and omits some. Of about 74,000 clones in the sample, more than 75% are singletons; the top ten hold 1.5% to 2.5%. V usage is TRBV7-8 and J usage is TRBJ1-1; 9 bases are a match to TRBD1. This specimen was PBMCs, taken from a glioma patient whose treatment included an IDH1 peptide vaccine. This clonotype originated in a man aged 25-40 years with glioma. The CDR3 region is CASSWDRDTEAFF. Written as DNA, the CDR3 is TGTGCCAGCAGCTGGGACAGGGATACTGAAGCTTTCTTT.